The 22 T cell receptor beta chains listed next were all sequenced from one sample in a study of T cell responses to AZD1222 COVID-19 vaccine. Produced via immunoSEQ multiplex PCR; TCRdb's table is partial and in-frame only. In the table there are around 100,000 clones, 85% to 95% of which are singletons. The starting material was peripheral blood, obtained on day 0 of AZD1222 vaccination. These receptor sequences come from an adult in good health.

The V call is TRBV10-3, the J call TRBJ1-6; 7 bases map to TRBD1. CDR3 size: 14 residues. The V gene end was trimmed by 10 bases and the J gene end by 8 bases; junction bases not matched to a gene: 11. Germline CDR1 reads ENHRY; CDR2 reads SYGVKD. The CDR3 sequence: CATRSGGGDSPLHF. In DNA, the CDR3 is TGTGCCACACGCTCTGGAGGGGGCGATTCACCCCTCCACTTT.

The rearrangement joins TRBV6-5 to TRBJ2-4; D gene unclear. Germline CDR1 MNHEY, CDR2 SVGAGI. This CDR3 is built from 11 residues. Deletions cut 8 bases from V and 8 bases from J, with 10 bases between. The CDR3 protein is CASSDGHIQYF. The CDR3 region has the DNA TGTGCCAGCTCTGACGGGCACATTCAGTACTTC.

This rearrangement joins TRBV10-3 to TRBJ2-2; D gene unclear. Germline values: CDR1 ENHRY, CDR2 SYGVKD. The germline V and J ends were trimmed by 4 bases and 1 base, with 4 bases remaining between them. This CDR3 is built from 13 residues. The CDR3 DNA follows: TGTGCCATCAGTGTCGGGAACACCGGGGAGCTGTTTTTT. It codes for CAISVGNTGELFF.

V usage is TRBV21-1 and J usage is TRBJ2-1; TRBD2 is the table's D call and was not checked against the DNA. TRBV21-1 is designated a pseudogene. The CDR3 extends over 17 amino acids. This chain's CDR3 is CASSKSNTSGRACEQFF. Written as DNA, the CDR3 is TGTGCCAGCAGCAAATCCAACACTAGCGGGAGGGCCTGTGAGCAGTTCTTC.

This clone has a single count. V gene TRBV7-9 combines with J gene TRBJ2-3; D tentatively fits TRBD1 or TRBD2 (6 bases each). The CDR3 loop spans 15 amino acids. The germline gives CDR1 SEHNR, CDR2 FQNEAQ (reference sequence). With 5 bases removed from V and 0 bases from J, the gap between germline ends came to 12 bases. The CDR3 protein is CASSGGGTSTDTQYF. In DNA form, the CDR3 reads TGTGCCAGCAGCGGGGGCGGGACTAGCACAGATACGCAGTATTTT.

The chain is built from TRBV10-3 and TRBJ2-7; D possibly corresponds to TRBD2 (5 bases). The CDR3 loop spans 13 amino acids. V dropped 2 bases and J dropped 3 bases, with 8 bases sitting between them. Germline V gives CDR1 ENHRY, CDR2 SYGVKD. The CDR3 sequence: CAISEPGFYEQYF. The DNA of the CDR3 is TGTGCCATCAGTGAGCCGGGGTTCTACGAGCAGTACTTC.

The rearrangement links TRBV7-8 to TRBJ2-7, with D possibly TRBD1 on 6 matching bases. CDR3 length: 14 amino acids. CDR1 and CDR2 (germline): SGHVS, FQNEAQ. V was cut by 5 bases and J by 2 bases, with 13 bases left in between. In DNA, the CDR3 is TGTGCCAGCAGCCCCGGACAGCGGACCTACGAGCAGTACTTC. The encoded protein is CASSPGQRTYEQYF.

This chain connects TRBV27 to TRBJ1-5, with TRBD1 matching over 9 bases. The germline V gene has CDR1 MNHEY and CDR2 SMNVEV (reference sequence). This CDR3 region has 15 residues. V lost 5 bases to trimming and J lost 0 bases; unmatched junction nucleotides: 2. CDR3 DNA sequence: TGTGCCAGCAGTCTGGGACAGGGTAGCAATCAGCCCCAGCATTTT. The encoded protein is CASSLGQGSNQPQHF.

This clone was observed a few times. The chain is built from TRBV6-1 and TRBJ2-3, with D uncertain. This CDR3 has 16 residues. Trimming left V 1 base short and J 6 bases short, with 17 bases between. Germline V CDR1 and CDR2: MNHNS, SASEGT. The CDR3 loop is CASSEVFSPIVDTQYF. The CDR3 DNA reads as TGTGCCAGCAGTGAAGTCTTTAGTCCGATTGTGGATACGCAGTATTTT.

This chain uses TRBV28 with TRBJ1-3; D is possibly TRBD1 (5 bases). V was pared by 4 bases and J by 1 base, with 11 bases between. This CDR3 spans 15 amino acids. Germline V gene data show CDR1 as MDHEN and CDR2 as SYDVKM. The DNA for the CDR3 is TGTGCCAGCAGTTGGGACGCCGGATCTGGAAACACCATATATTTT. It is translated as CASSWDAGSGNTIYF.

This chain joins TRBV7-9 and TRBJ2-2; D could derive from TRBD1 or TRBD2 (5 bases each). This CDR3 comprises 13 residues. CDR1 and CDR2 from the germline V gene are SEHNR and FQNEAQ (reference sequence). The ends were cut back, 8 bases at V and 5 bases at J, with 12 bases in the middle. CDR3 DNA: TGTGCCAGCGACAGTGGGGGTACCGGGGAGCTGTTTTTT. Translation gives CASDSGGTGELFF.

This clone was found once. The chain carries TRBV2 and TRBJ1-4, with D possibly TRBD1 on 6 matching bases. CDR1 SNHLY and CDR2 FYNNEI come from the germline V gene. This CDR3 is built from 16 residues. The ends were cut back, 4 bases at V and 7 bases at J, with 19 bases in the middle. CDR3: CASSARQQGSREKLFF. In DNA, the CDR3 is TGTGCCAGCAGTGCCCGGCAACAGGGCAGTCGTGAAAAACTGTTTTTT. The whole variable domain, remainder taken from reference TRBV2 and TRBJ1-4, is EPEVTQTPSHQVTQMGQEVILRCVPISNHLYFYWYRQILGQKVEFLVSFYNNEISEKSEIFDDQFSVERPDGSNFTLKIRSTKLEDSAMYFCASSARQQGSREKLFFGSGTQLSVL.

This clone has a single count. This chain joins TRBV14 and TRBJ2-1; 8 bases map to TRBD2. Germline values: CDR1 SGHDN, CDR2 FVKESK. With 2 bases clipped from V and 0 bases from J, the junction kept 3 bases outside the gene matches. CDR3 length: 16 amino acids. CDR3: CASSQWLAGSYNEQFF. CDR3 DNA sequence: TGTGCCAGCAGCCAATGGCTAGCGGGCTCCTACAATGAGCAGTTCTTC.

The CDR3, as DNA: TGTGCCAGCAGCCAAGTGGGACTAGCGGATCAAGAGACCCAGTACTTC. It codes for CASSQVGLADQETQYF. The chain employs TRBV4-2 and TRBJ2-5; 11 bases line up with TRBD2. V was clipped by 1 base and J by 2 bases; unmatched bases: 3. Germline CDR1 reads LGHNA; CDR2 reads YNFKEQ. The CDR3 runs to 16 residues.

The chain links TRBV20-1 to TRBJ1-2; D is uncertain. Germline V gives CDR1 DFQATT, CDR2 SNEGSKA (reference sequence). CDR3 length: 9 amino acids. Between the trimmed V and J ends, which lost 8 bases and 8 bases, there was a span of 9 bases. CDR3 region: CSPPGGYTF. DNA for the CDR3: TGCAGTCCCCCGGGAGGCTACACCTTC.

The chain joins TRBV3-1 (or the pseudogene TRBV3-2) to TRBJ1-5, with D perhaps matching TRBD1 (5 bases). The ends were cut back, 6 bases at V and 2 bases at J, with 14 bases in the middle. The CDR3 is 15 residues long. Germline values: CDR1 LGHDT, CDR2 YNNKEL (reference sequence). In DNA, the CDR3 is TGTGCCAGCAGTTTCGACCTGGGGGGCAATCAGCCCCAGCATTTT. It translates to CASSFDLGGNQPQHF.

The gene calls are TRBV5-4 and TRBJ2-1, with a tentative D call TRBD2 (6 bases). The CDR3 is 15 residues long. The V gene's germline CDR1 is SGHNT and CDR2 YYREEE (reference sequence). V lost 0 bases, J lost 0 bases, and 7 bases lay in between. The CDR3: CASSLDGSSYNEQFF. The CDR3 nucleotides read TGTGCCAGCAGCTTGGACGGGAGCTCCTACAATGAGCAGTTCTTC.

The chain is built from TRBV29-1 and TRBJ2-3; D unclear. Trimming removed 7 bases at V and 6 bases at J, with 14 bases between. CDR1 is SQVTM, CDR2 ANQGSEA, per germline. This CDR3 contains 12 residues. CDR3 loop: CSAKVGADTQYF. The CDR3, as DNA: TGCAGCGCCAAGGTTGGTGCGGATACGCAGTATTTT.

The V gene is TRBV4-1, the J gene TRBJ2-1; 13 nucleotides match TRBD2. Looked up from germline, CDR1 is MGHRA and CDR2 is YSYEKL. V dropped 1 base and J dropped 3; count of bases not matched to a gene: 0. The CDR3 consists of 16 residues. As DNA, the CDR3 is TGCGCCAGCAGCCAAGGACTAGCGGGGGGCTACAATGAGCAGTTCTTC. Protein sequence: CASSQGLAGGYNEQFF.

This chain links TRBV7-9 with TRBJ1-4; TRBD1 might be the D (6 bases). Per germline, CDR1 SEHNR and CDR2 FQNEAQ (reference sequence). The V end was cut by 3 bases, the J end by 7 bases, with 9 bases between. The CDR3 is made up of 13 amino acids. The chain's CDR3 is CASSLWTAEKLFF. CDR3 nucleotides: TGTGCCAGCAGCTTGTGGACAGCTGAAAAACTGTTTTTT.

This clone was detected once. The V call is TRBV6-5, the J call TRBJ1-1, with 7 bases aligning to TRBD1. Germline V gene lookup returns CDR1 MNHEY and CDR2 SVGAGI. With V trimmed by 6 bases and J by 3 bases, 4 bases remained unmatched. CDR3 length equals 13 residues. CDR3 nucleotides: TGTGCCAGCAGGCAGACAGGGTACACTGAAGCTTTCTTT. Amino acids: CASRQTGYTEAFF.

This rearrangement joins TRBV10-3 to TRBJ2-2, with TRBD1 matching 9 bases. This CDR3 has 15 amino acids. V shed 7 bases and J 2 bases; nucleotides not matched to a gene: 5. From germline, CDR1 is ENHRY and CDR2 SYGVKD. CDR3 residues: CAINEQGANTGELFF. As DNA, the CDR3 is TGTGCCATCAACGAACAGGGGGCCAACACCGGGGAGCTGTTTTTT.